The entry below gives a single T cell receptor beta chain sequence along with its context. The CDR3 has 13 amino acids. Trimming removed 8 bases from V and 0 bases from J, with 8 bases in between. Germline-derived CDR1 and CDR2 are ENHRY and SYGVKD. TCRdb re-derived calls from the 5' RACE reads in MiXCR, one entry per CDR3 protein. The table lists around 86,000 distinct CDR3 sequences, 14% to 15% of them singletons. This entry comes from a study of early T cells in non-severe SARS-CoV-2 infection. This receptor was identified in an adult who was a healthcare worker with PCR-confirmed SARS-CoV-2 infection or an uninfected control (not recorded which). The sequenced sample consisted of whole blood. This chain uses TRBV10-3 with TRBJ2-1; D is ambiguous. CDR3 bases: TGTGCCATCCGGCCGAGCTCCTACAATGAGCAGTTCTTC. This codes for CAIRPSSYNEQFF.